The rows below give T cell receptor beta chains drawn from one sample of a study of cytomegalovirus exposure and HLA in healthy donors. Here immunoSEQ multiplex PCR was the method, and the copy in TCRdb shows in-frame clones only, minus some. The table records fewer than 200,000 clones, 85% to 90% of them present only once. The sample comprised PBMCs. These receptors originate from a woman younger than 45 in good health and CMV-seronegative. Each CDR3 is given with its conserved first and last residue. The D gene is left open where the match is weak. Some rows mark clone size as missing; the rest say once, few, many or name a class of expanded clone.

>TRBD1|TRBV6-5|TRBJ2-2|NA
TGTGCCAGCAGAAACAGGGGGCAAGGCACCGGGGAGCTGTTTTTT
CASRNRGQGTGELFF
>NA|TRBV7-9|TRBJ1-1|NA
TGTGCCAGCAGCTTAGAACAGCTGAACACTGAAGCTTTCTTT
CASSLEQLNTEAFF
>NA|TRBV6-1|TRBJ1-6|NA
TGTGCCAGCATCCCCAGGGCTAATTCACCCCTCCACTTT
CASIPRANSPLHF
>NA|TRBV2|TRBJ2-7|NA
TGTGCCAGCAGTACCCAACTGAGTAGCGAGCAGTACTTC
CASSTQLSSEQYF
>TRBD2|TRBV5-1|TRBJ2-2|once
TGCGCCAGCAGCCACGGACTAGCGGGGGGTACCGGGGAGCTGTTTTTT
CASSHGLAGGTGELFF
>NA|TRBV6-1|TRBJ1-2|NA
TGTGCCAGCAGTGCTAACTCAGGGCAGGGCAGCTATGGCTACACCTTC
CASSANSGQGSYGYTF
>NA|TRBV6-6|TRBJ2-2|NA
TGTGCCAGCAGTTACTCCTTGTCCTCCGGGGAGCTGTTTTTT
CASSYSLSSGELFF
>TRBD1|TRBV7-6|TRBJ2-1|NA
TGTGCCAGCAGCTTAGTAGGGACAGCAACCTCCTCCTACAATGAGCAGTTCTTC
CASSLVGTATSSYNEQFF
>TRBD2|TRBV5-6|TRBJ2-5|NA
TGTGCCAGCAGCCAACAGCGGGGGCCCGTGTACCAAGAGACCCAGTACTTC
CASSQQRGPVYQETQYF
>TRBD1|TRBV12-5|TRBJ1-1|NA
TGTGCTAGTGGTTTGGGGGGACAGCTCTCGATTACTTTT
CASGLGGQLSITF
>NA|TRBV27|TRBJ2-3|NA
TGTGCCAGCAGTTCCCGCTTAGCGGCGGATACGCAGTATTTT
CASSSRLAADTQYF
>TRBD1|TRBV11-2|TRBJ1-6|NA
TGTGCCAGCAGCGTACAGGGGAGGATGGATTCACCCCTCCACTTT
CASSVQGRMDSPLHF
>TRBD1|TRBV5-1|TRBJ1-6|NA
TGCGCCAGCAGCTTTGCAGGGGGTAATGATCCCCTCCACTTT
CASSFAGGNDPLHF
>TRBD1|TRBV7-9|TRBJ1-2|NA
TGTGCCAGCAGCCGGGCCCGCACAGGGGACGGCGGAGGCTACACCTTC
CASSRARTGDGGGYTF
>TRBD1|TRBV10-3|TRBJ1-1|NA
TGTGCCATCAGTGAGTCGAGGACAGGGCCGGCTTTCTTT
CAISESRTGPAFF
>TRBD1|TRBV7-6|TRBJ1-5|NA
TGTGCCAGCAGCGCCGGGACAGGGGTCGGTCAGCCCCAGCATTTT
CASSAGTGVGQPQHF
>TRBD1|TRBV6-5|TRBJ1-4|NA
TGTGCCAGCAGGCTGATGACAGGGGAGGATGAAAAACTGTTTTTT
CASRLMTGEDEKLFF
>TRBD2|TRBV6-1|TRBJ2-3|many
TGTGCCAGCAGTGAAGGGACTAGCGGGGGAGATACGCAGTATTTT
CASSEGTSGGDTQYF
>TRBD1|TRBV6-4|TRBJ2-2|many
TGTGCCAGCAGTGACGGGACAGGGGGCACCGGGGAGCTGTTTTTT
CASSDGTGGTGELFF